This T cell receptor (beta chain) is from a study of blood T cell repertoires in COVID-19. Only in-frame clones appear in the TCRdb table, and some are missing; sequencing was by immunoSEQ multiplex PCR. There are about 53,000 clones in the sample; approximately 80% occur only once, and more than 13% lies in the top ten. CDR3 size: 14 residues. V was trimmed by 1 base and J by 2 bases, leaving 8 bases between them. In germline, CDR1 is MNHEY, CDR2 SVGEGT. The chain is built from TRBV6-2 or TRBV6-3 and TRBJ2-5; no reliable D call. Sequenced: peripheral blood. The clonotype comes from a human donor in a cohort sampled during active COVID-19. The CDR3 loop is CASSYFSGQETQYF. The CDR3 DNA follows: TGTGCCAGCAGTTACTTCTCAGGACAAGAGACCCAGTACTTC.